The 21 T cell receptor beta chains given below trace back to one sample, sequenced in a study of cytomegalovirus exposure and HLA in healthy donors. Using immunoSEQ multiplex PCR, the repertoire was profiled, and TCRdb retains in-frame clones only, with some absent. The sample has more than 110,000 clones; approximately 94% are singletons. Sequenced: PBMCs. The receptors here all came from a man younger than 35 in good health and CMV-seropositive.

This clone was detected only once. This chain links TRBV5-4 with TRBJ2-1; no clear D gene. This CDR3 is built from 13 residues. With 2 bases removed from V and 6 bases from J, the gap between germline ends came to 9 bases. Germline CDR1 and CDR2: SGHNT and YYREEE (reference sequence). CDR3 residues: CASSFRVSNEQFF. CDR3 DNA: TGTGCCAGCAGCTTTCGGGTTAGCAATGAGCAGTTCTTC.

The gene calls are TRBV11-2 and TRBJ1-2; TRBD1 agrees at 9 bases. CDR3 length: 14 amino acids. Germline CDR1 and CDR2: SGHAT and FQNNGV. J was trimmed by 5 bases and V by 1 base; bases with no gene match: 2. CDR3 DNA sequence: TGTGCCAGCAGCTTAGGACAGGGGGTGTATGGCTACACCTTC. This translates into CASSLGQGVYGYTF.

The chain combines TRBV2 with TRBJ2-7, with D possibly matching TRBD1 (6 bases). The germline gives CDR1 SNHLY, CDR2 FYNNEI. Trimming took off 5 bases at V and 6 bases at J, with 14 bases between the two ends. The CDR3 sequence is 13 residues long. For the CDR3, the DNA is TGTGCCAGCAGTTACGAATCAGGGGCCGAGCAGTACTTC. Protein product: CASSYESGAEQYF.

V and J are TRBV28 and TRBJ1-5, with 7 bases identical to TRBD1. The germline V gene has CDR1 MDHEN and CDR2 SYDVKM. With 7 bases clipped from V and 4 bases from J, the junction kept 16 bases outside the gene matches. This CDR3 contains 17 residues. The CDR3 region is CASTQNPGQLLNQPQHF. CDR3 in DNA: TGTGCCAGCACCCAAAACCCGGGACAGTTATTAAATCAGCCCCAGCATTTT.

The chain carries TRBV5-6 and TRBJ1-2; 8 bases fit TRBD1. V was clipped by 4 bases and J by 0 bases; unmatched bases: 2. Germline CDR1 and CDR2: SGHDT and YYEEEE. The CDR3 extends over 14 amino acids. For the CDR3, the DNA is TGTGCCAGCAGCCAACAGGGGGCTAACTATGGCTACACCTTC. It encodes CASSQQGANYGYTF.

The table lists this clone with a few counts. The V and J genes are TRBV10-1 and TRBJ2-7; D perhaps matches TRBD2 (5 bases). V gave up 0 bases and J gave up 0 bases, with 12 bases separating them. The CDR3 loop spans 16 amino acids. Germline assignment: CDR1 WNHNN and CDR2 SYGVQD (reference sequence). CDR3 nucleotide sequence: TGCGCCAGCAGTGAGTCCTCTAGCTGGAGCTCCTACGAGCAGTACTTC. Residues: CASSESSSWSSYEQYF.

The chain joins TRBV2 to TRBJ2-2, with D possibly matching TRBD2 (6 bases). Looked up from germline, CDR1 is SNHLY and CDR2 is FYNNEI. The CDR3 runs 14 residues. V was shortened by 8 bases and J by 6 bases, with 16 bases between the two germline ends. The CDR3 sequence: CASVGRRDSGELFF. The CDR3 nucleotides read TGTGCCAGCGTCGGCCGGCGGGACTCCGGGGAGCTGTTTTTT.

The V call is TRBV30, the J call TRBJ2-1, with D unresolved. The CDR3 contains 15 residues. CDR1 GTSNPN and CDR2 SVGIG come from the germline V gene (reference sequence). Trimming took off 1 base at V and 3 bases at J, with 13 bases between the two ends. CDR3 sequence: CAWSEFRGSYNEQFF. Written as DNA, the CDR3 is TGTGCCTGGAGTGAATTCAGAGGTAGCTACAATGAGCAGTTCTTC.

The chain links TRBV2 to TRBJ2-3; D is unresolved. The V and J ends lost 0 bases and 5 bases respectively, with 6 bases between them. Germline CDR1 SNHLY, CDR2 FYNNEI. CDR3 size: 13 residues. The CDR3 reads CASSEAELDTQYF. Written as DNA, the CDR3 is TGTGCCAGCAGTGAAGCGGAGTTAGATACGCAGTATTTT.

V usage is TRBV5-1 and J usage is TRBJ2-7, with TRBD1 matching 7 bases. The germline CDR1 and CDR2 sequences are SGHRS and YFSETQ. J was trimmed by 1 base and V by 4 bases; bases with no gene match: 8. The CDR3 totals 15 residues. The CDR3 loop reads CASSTTGMKSYEQYF. Written as DNA, the CDR3 is TGCGCCAGCAGCACGACAGGGATGAAGTCCTACGAGCAGTACTTC.

The count of this clone is one. V usage is TRBV4-1 and J usage is TRBJ2-1; the D is unclear. The germline V gene encodes CDR1 MGHRA and CDR2 YSYEKL. Trimming cost V 3 bases and J 6 bases, with 9 bases left between them. The CDR3 runs 13 residues. CDR3 in DNA: TGCGCCAGCAGCCAGCTATCGAGCAATGAGCAGTTCTTC. Residues: CASSQLSSNEQFF.

The chain uses TRBV11-2 and TRBJ1-3, with D tentatively TRBD1 (6 bases). The CDR3 spans 16 residues. Trimming shortened V by 0 bases and J by 4 bases, and 13 bases separated the two germline ends. Germline CDR1 SGHAT, CDR2 FQNNGV. The CDR3 region has the DNA TGTGCCAGCAGCTTAGAGGGGGGGACATCCGGAAACACCATATATTTT. It is translated as CASSLEGGTSGNTIYF.

On this clone: This specimen includes other DNA sequences encoding the same CDR3. This chain connects TRBV14 to TRBJ1-2, with D unresolved. V was clipped by 1 base and J by 0 bases, with 3 bases between them. The CDR3 extends over 13 amino acids. Germline CDR1 and CDR2: SGHDN and FVKESK. This CDR3 is CASSQGANYGYTF. As DNA, the CDR3 is TGTGCCAGCAGCCAAGGAGCTAACTATGGCTACACCTTC.

V usage is TRBV6-6 and J usage is TRBJ1-1; TRBD1 aligns across 7 bases. The germline CDR1 and CDR2 sequences are MNHNY and SVGAGI (reference sequence). Trimming cost V 7 bases and J 5 bases; bases outside gene matches: 7. CDR3 size: 13 residues. CDR3 residues: CASILQGYTEAFF. CDR3 DNA: TGTGCCAGCATTTTACAGGGGTATACTGAAGCTTTCTTT.

The genes are TRBV4-1 and TRBJ2-1, with 10 nucleotides matching TRBD2. The trim removed 1 base at V and 9 bases at J, leaving 12 bases unmatched. This CDR3 is built from 17 residues. Per germline, CDR1 MGHRA and CDR2 YSYEKL. The CDR3 loop is CASSQGPSGSRGREQFF. CDR3 nucleotides: TGCGCCAGCAGCCAAGGGCCTAGCGGGAGTAGAGGCCGTGAGCAGTTCTTC.

The V gene is TRBV27, the J gene TRBJ1-4, with D uncertain. The V gene lost 5 bases and the J gene lost 5 bases, with 9 bases spanning the gap. Germline V gene lookup returns CDR1 MNHEY and CDR2 SMNVEV (reference sequence). The CDR3 is 13 amino acids. CDR3: CASSQARNEKLFF. The CDR3 region has the DNA TGTGCCAGCAGTCAAGCACGAAATGAAAAACTGTTTTTT.

The rearrangement joins TRBV19 to TRBJ2-2; 10 nucleotides align to TRBD1. J gave up 4 bases and V 9 bases, and 5 bases lay outside the gene matches. The V gene's germline CDR1 is LNHDA and CDR2 SQIVND (reference sequence). The CDR3 length is 14 residues. The CDR3 here is CASRDRGGTGELFF. For the CDR3, the DNA is TGTGCCAGCAGGGACAGGGGAGGCACCGGGGAGCTGTTTTTT.

The rearrangement joins TRBV28 to TRBJ2-1; D perhaps matches TRBD1 (6 bases). The CDR3 is 14 residues long. Between the trimmed V and J ends, which lost 6 bases and 4 bases, there was a span of 13 bases. Germline V gene data show CDR1 as MDHEN and CDR2 as SYDVKM. The CDR3 spells CASSRDTRYNEQFF. Here the CDR3 DNA reads TGTGCCAGCAGCCGGGACACAAGATACAATGAGCAGTTCTTC. The whole variable domain, remainder taken from reference TRBV28 and TRBJ2-1, is DVKVTQSSRYLVKRTGEKVFLECVQDMDHENMFWYRQDPGLGLRLIYFSYDVKMKEKGDIPEGYSVSREKKERFSLILESASTNQTSMYLCASSRDTRYNEQFFGPGTRLTVL.

V usage is TRBV28 and J usage is TRBJ1-1, with a weak D call TRBD1 (6 bases). The CDR3 runs 13 residues. V was pared by 3 bases and J by 8 bases, with 13 bases between. CDR1 and CDR2 from the germline V gene are MDHEN and SYDVKM. The CDR3 region has the DNA TGTGCCAGCAGTTTGGCCCCGGGACACGAAGCTTTCTTT. Its protein product is CASSLAPGHEAFF.

The J gene is TRBJ1-2, the V gene TRBV27, with D possibly matching TRBD1 (5 bases). The CDR3 consists of 14 residues. Trimming took off 8 bases at V and 2 bases at J, with 15 bases between the two ends. CDR1 is MNHEY, CDR2 SMNVEV, per germline (reference sequence). CDR3 in amino acids: CASHTTTGNYGYTF. The CDR3 nucleotides are TGTGCCAGCCATACTACCACAGGAAACTATGGCTACACCTTC.

V usage is TRBV19 and J usage is TRBJ1-1; the D gene is possibly TRBD1 (5 bases). Trimming removed 6 bases from V and 5 bases from J, with 7 bases in between. CDR1 is LNHDA and CDR2 is SQIVND in the germline V gene (reference sequence). The length of the CDR3 is 11 residues. The CDR3 region has the DNA TGTGCCAGTAGCGGGGGGACTGAAGCTTTCTTT. Protein sequence: CASSGGTEAFF.